A single sample gave rise to the 29 T cell receptor beta chains below, sequenced in a study of blood T cells in healthy people across ages. It was with a sample-barcoded 5' primer and a J-beta primer mix that a second PCR of about 6 to 11 cycles was run. MiXCR was run by TCRdb on the 5' RACE reads, yielding one entry per CDR3 protein. The data hold approximately 490,000 distinct CDR3 sequences, with around 24% observed a single time. The data also belong to a second study, concerning T cells of mothers and their children.

Material: blood. These receptors came from a boy younger than 18 in good health.

This clonotype was seen many times. The rearrangement joins TRBV20-1 to TRBJ2-5; D tentatively fits TRBD1 or TRBD2 (5 bases each). The CDR3 covers 15 residues. V lost 6 bases to trimming and J lost 4 bases, with 21 bases between them. Germline V gene sequence: CDR1 DFQATT, CDR2 SNEGSKA (reference sequence). The CDR3 reads CSARPPGPGGETQYF. For the CDR3, the DNA is TGCAGTGCCAGACCTCCGGGCCCTGGGGGAGAGACCCAGTACTTC.

The CDR3: CSARVTGGADEKLFF. The CDR3 DNA is TGCAGTGCTAGGGTCACAGGGGGCGCCGATGAAAAACTGTTTTTT. The chain joins TRBV20-1 to TRBJ1-4, with 9 bases matching TRBD1. Trimming at V came to 3 bases and at J to 6 bases, leaving 8 bases not matched to a gene. CDR1 DFQATT and CDR2 SNEGSKA come from the germline V gene (reference sequence). This CDR3 contains 15 residues.

This rearrangement joins TRBV7-2 to TRBJ2-7; D is unclear. CDR1 is SGHTA and CDR2 is FQGNSA in the germline V gene. This CDR3 contains 15 residues. V lost 2 bases to trimming and J lost 0 bases, with 11 bases between them. In DNA, the CDR3 is TGTGCCAGCAGCTTATCCCAGGCCGTCTCCTACGAGCAGTACTTC. Its translation: CASSLSQAVSYEQYF.

This clonotype has a handful of counts. The rearrangement uses TRBV28 and TRBJ2-5; tentatively, D is TRBD2 (6 bases). Germline CDR1 MDHEN, CDR2 SYDVKM. Between the trimmed V and J ends, which lost 6 bases and 4 bases, there was a span of 21 bases. The CDR3 has 16 amino acids. CDR3 protein: CASRPRDFQRGETQYF. As DNA, the CDR3 is TGTGCCAGCAGACCCCGGGACTTTCAAAGGGGAGAGACCCAGTACTTC.

The chain is built from TRBV15 and TRBJ1-2; tentative D call: TRBD1 (6 bases). V lost 5 bases and J lost 2, with 12 bases in between. The CDR3 consists of 14 residues. Germline loops: CDR1 LNHNV, CDR2 YYDKDF (reference sequence). The CDR3 DNA reads TGTGCCACCAGCCCACAGGGCCTAAACTATGGCTACACCTTC. This gives the protein CATSPQGLNYGYTF.

To note about this clonotype: The conserved final phenylalanine or tryptophan is absent from the CDR3, which likely points to a read error. No DNA is shown, since the ends of the CDR3 on it are uncertain; the CDR3 is the one TCRdb lists. The rearrangement uses TRBV27 and TRBJ2-5; the table names TRBD2, a call not compared with the DNA. The CDR3 is 13 amino acids in total, end residues counted. CDR1 is MNHEY, CDR2 SMNVEV, per germline (reference sequence). This chain's CDR3 is CASSPSPGLAGGL.

This chain uses TRBV7-3 with TRBJ1-1; D is perhaps TRBD1 (5 bases). Deletions cut 3 bases from V and 4 bases from J, with 18 bases between. The CDR3 runs to 16 residues. The V gene's germline CDR1 is SGHTA and CDR2 FQGTGA. CDR3 DNA: TGTGCCAGCAGCTTGGGACTGGTGGGCTCGAGCACTGAAGCTTTCTTT. Translating it yields CASSLGLVGSSTEAFF.

The V call is TRBV6-1, the J call TRBJ2-1; 8 bases fit TRBD2. This CDR3 has 12 amino acids. Germline loops: CDR1 MNHNS, CDR2 SASEGT. J lost 10 bases, V lost 7 bases, and 6 bases had no gene match. The CDR3 sequence: CASTAGALEQFF. As DNA, the CDR3 is TGTGCCAGCACAGCGGGGGCCTTAGAGCAGTTCTTC.

The V call is TRBV14, the J call TRBJ2-1, with TRBD1 as a possible D gene (6 bases). This CDR3 is built from 11 residues. Germline V gives CDR1 SGHDN, CDR2 FVKESK. The V end lost 4 bases, the J end lost 10 bases, and 8 bases lay between the germline ends. CDR3 in amino acids: CASSRGTEQFF. DNA for the CDR3: TGTGCCAGCAGCCGGGGGACAGAGCAGTTCTTC.

The rearrangement links TRBV3-1 to TRBJ1-1; D is uncertain. Trimming left V 4 bases short and J 5 bases short, with 17 bases between. CDR1 is LGHDT, CDR2 YNNKEL, per germline (reference sequence). There are 15 residues in the CDR3. The DNA for the CDR3 is TGTGCCAGCAGCCCCTTAGGGAGAGGGTTAACTGAAGCTTTCTTT. Its translation is CASSPLGRGLTEAFF.

The rearrangement joins TRBV9 to TRBJ2-5; D is undetermined. The DNA matches TRBJ2-1 better at its end, which makes the J call doubtful. CDR1 is SGDLS, CDR2 YYNGEE, per germline. This CDR3 comprises 13 residues. The CDR3 DNA reads TGTGCCAGCAGCGCCCCCTGGAACAATGAGCAGTTCTTC. This translates into CASSAPWNNEQFF.

In this sample, this clonotype turned up a few times. The rearrangement links TRBV4-1 to TRBJ1-6, with 8 nucleotides matching TRBD1. The CDR3 totals 14 residues. Germline loops: CDR1 MGHRA, CDR2 YSYEKL. V gave up 3 bases and J gave up 10 bases; unmatched junction bases: 5. CDR3 sequence (DNA): TGCGCCAGCAGCCACGACAGGGGTGGCTCACCCCTCCACTTT. As protein: CASSHDRGGSPLHF.

V is TRBV11-2 and J is TRBJ2-5, with 13 positions matching TRBD2. The CDR3 consists of 17 residues. Germline V gene data show CDR1 as SGHAT and CDR2 as FQNNGV. V lost 7 bases and J lost 5; bases outside the gene matches: 13. The CDR3 here is CASTPGLAGSSRETQYF. The CDR3 region has the DNA TGTGCCAGCACCCCGGGACTAGCGGGGTCCTCCAGGGAGACCCAGTACTTC.

J is TRBJ2-2 and V is TRBV19, with TRBD1 matching 7 bases. Germline V CDR1 and CDR2: LNHDA, SQIVND (reference sequence). Losses at the gene ends were 1 base for V and 1 base for J; bases not matched to a gene: 0. CDR3 size: 15 residues. In DNA form, the CDR3 reads TGTGCCAGTAGTATAGGGACAGGGAACACCGGGGAGCTGTTTTTT. Its protein is CASSIGTGNTGELFF.

In nucleotides, the CDR3 is TGTGCCAGCAGCTCAGCGCCGGGGGTGTCCTACAATGAGCAGTTCTTC. As protein: CASSSAPGVSYNEQFF. V usage is TRBV11-2 and J usage is TRBJ2-1; a weak D match, TRBD2 (6 bases). The CDR3 consists of 16 residues. V shed 4 bases and J shed 1 base, with 14 bases lying between them. Germline CDR1 reads SGHAT; CDR2 reads FQNNGV.

V and J are TRBV11-2 and TRBJ2-5; 7 bases are a match to TRBD2. The J call is doubtful: the DNA matches TRBJ2-7 better. CDR3 size: 14 residues. Germline-derived CDR1 and CDR2 are SGHAT and FQNNGV. The CDR3 reads CASSPLLRGYEQYF. CDR3 DNA sequence: TGTGCCAGCAGCCCCCTATTGCGGGGGTACGAGCAGTACTTC.

This clonotype was observed a few times. The germline gene is not matched at one end of the junction; a read error may be the cause. The rearrangement links TRBV5-8 to TRBJ2-7; D may be TRBD1 (6 bases). CDR1 SGHTS and CDR2 YDEGEE come from the germline V gene. This CDR3 spans 18 amino acids. The CDR3 DNA reads as TGTGCCAGCAGCTTGGTGAGATATCAGACAGGCGTCTCCAACGAGCAGTACTTC. It translates to CASSLVRYQTGVSNEQYF. The entire variable domain, with the rest obtained from reference TRBV5-8 and TRBJ2-7, is as follows: EAGVTQSPTHLIKTRGQQATLRCSPISGHTSVYWYQQALGLGLQFLLWYDEGEERNRGNFPPRFSGRQFPNYSSELNVNALELEDSALYLCASSLVRYQTGVSNEQYFGPGTRLTVT.

This chain links TRBV11-2 with TRBJ2-1, with 12 bases lining up with TRBD2. CDR1 is SGHAT, CDR2 FQNNGV, per germline. The V gene end was trimmed by 5 bases and the J gene end by 3 bases; junction bases not matched to a gene: 5. CDR3 length: 16 residues. This CDR3 reads CASSPTSGRHYNEQFF. CDR3 coding DNA: TGTGCCAGCAGCCCAACTAGCGGGAGGCACTACAATGAGCAGTTCTTC.

Points on this clonotype: Here the CDR3 omits its conserved ending phenylalanine or tryptophan, so a read error is the likely source. The chain is built from TRBV24-1 and TRBJ2-1; 8 bases map to TRBD1. The germline V gene encodes CDR1 KGHDR and CDR2 SFDVKD. V was clipped by 1 base and J by 10 bases; unmatched bases: 8. The CDR3 contains 15 residues. For the CDR3, the DNA is TGTGCCACCAGTGATTTTGGCCAGGGGGCTAAGGAGCAGTTCCTC. Translation: CATSDFGQGAKEQFL.

V and J are TRBV20-1 and TRBJ1-4, with D possibly TRBD1 on 6 matching bases. Germline V gene sequence: CDR1 DFQATT, CDR2 SNEGSKA (reference sequence). This CDR3 contains 14 residues. V was cut by 6 bases and J by 0 bases, with 11 bases left in between. CDR3 sequence (DNA): TGCAGTGCATACGGACAGTCAACTAATGAAAAACTGTTTTTT. Amino acids: CSAYGQSTNEKLFF.

This clonotype was counted between two and nine times. The chain links TRBV12-3 or TRBV12-4 to TRBJ2-5, with 8 nucleotides matching TRBD1. The end of the DNA fits TRBJ2-1 better, so the J call may be wrong. The CDR3 is 17 residues long. In DNA, the CDR3 is TGTGCCAGCAGTTTATGGGCAGGGGGCGATCAGGACAATGAGCAGTTCTTC. Protein sequence: CASSLWAGGDQDNEQFF.

This clonotype was detected only a few times. The chain couples TRBV3-1 to TRBJ2-1; TRBD2 matches 10 bases. Germline trimming cut 0 bases from V and 7 bases from J; bases unmatched to any gene: 6. This CDR3 comprises 16 residues. CDR1 is LGHDT and CDR2 is YNNKEL in the germline V gene (reference sequence). The CDR3 sequence is CASSQELLAGWNEQFF. In nucleotides, the CDR3 is TGTGCCAGCAGCCAAGAGTTACTAGCGGGGTGGAATGAGCAGTTCTTC.

This clonotype was detected only a few times. The rearrangement links TRBV20-1 to TRBJ2-1, with TRBD2 identical over 13 bases. CDR3 size: 16 residues. The germline CDR1 and CDR2 sequences are DFQATT and SNEGSKA (reference sequence). Trimming cost V 1 base and J 3 bases; bases outside gene matches: 3. The CDR3 region is CSARGGLAGDYNEQFF. The CDR3, as DNA: TGCAGTGCTAGAGGAGGACTAGCGGGAGACTACAATGAGCAGTTCTTC.

On this clonotype: A read error is possible here, since a much larger clone lies one base away. The CDR3 loop is CASSVDGGETQYF. CDR3 in DNA: TGTGCCAGCAGCGTAGATGGGGGAGAGACCCAGTACTTC. The J gene is TRBJ2-5, the V gene TRBV9; TRBD1 or TRBD2 may be the D gene (5 bases each). Per the germline V gene, CDR1 is SGDLS and CDR2 is YYNGEE. The CDR3 totals 13 residues. Trimming took 0 bases from V and 4 from J, leaving 7 bases between them.

Only a few counts were recorded for this clonotype. At one boundary the junction diverges from the germline segment, which might be a read error. V usage is TRBV6-5 and J usage is TRBJ2-1; TRBD1 matches 10 bases. This CDR3 region has 13 residues. CDR1 and CDR2 from the germline V gene are MNHEY and SVGAGI. CDR3 nucleotides: TGTGCCAGCAGCGCATACCGGGACAGGGGAGAGGTCTTC. Amino acids: CASSAYRDRGEVF.

The chain links TRBV9 to TRBJ2-5, with TRBD2 matching over 7 bases. V shed 3 bases and J 3 bases; nucleotides not matched to a gene: 8. The CDR3 consists of 15 residues. Germline V CDR1 and CDR2: SGDLS, YYNGEE. CDR3 sequence: CASSAGTIDKETQYF. CDR3 nucleotides: TGTGCCAGCAGCGCCGGGACTATCGACAAAGAGACCCAGTACTTC. The full variable domain, with the rest looked up from reference TRBV9 and TRBJ2-5, is DSGVTQTPKHLITATGQRVTLRCSPRSGDLSVYWYQQSLDQGLQFLIQYYNGEERAKGNILERFSAQQFPDLHSELNLSSLELGDSALYFCASSAGTIDKETQYFGPGTRLLVL.

The chain combines TRBV20-1 with TRBJ2-7, with D uncertain. The CDR3 loop spans 14 amino acids. In germline, CDR1 is DFQATT, CDR2 SNEGSKA (reference sequence). Trimming removed 2 bases at V and 1 base at J, with 12 bases between. CDR3 nucleotide sequence: TGCAGTGCTAGAAGCACTGTCGGGTCCTACGAGCAGTACTTC. This encodes CSARSTVGSYEQYF.

This clonotype was counted a few times. The gene calls are TRBV4-1 and TRBJ2-2; 10 nucleotides match TRBD2. V gave up 1 base and J gave up 7 bases; unmatched junction bases: 6. Germline CDR1 is MGHRA and CDR2 is YSYEKL. This CDR3 is 16 amino acids long. For the CDR3, the DNA is TGCGCCAGCAGCCAAGCAAGCGGGAGGGAGGTCGGGGAGCTGTTTTTT. Its translation: CASSQASGREVGELFF.

This chain connects TRBV29-1 to TRBJ2-1, with D hard to call. V was pared by 4 bases and J by 7 bases, with 11 bases between. The CDR3 spans 12 residues. In germline, CDR1 is SQVTM, CDR2 ANQGSEA. The CDR3 region is CSVGPRENEQFF. CDR3 nucleotide sequence: TGCAGCGTTGGCCCCCGAGAGAATGAGCAGTTCTTC.